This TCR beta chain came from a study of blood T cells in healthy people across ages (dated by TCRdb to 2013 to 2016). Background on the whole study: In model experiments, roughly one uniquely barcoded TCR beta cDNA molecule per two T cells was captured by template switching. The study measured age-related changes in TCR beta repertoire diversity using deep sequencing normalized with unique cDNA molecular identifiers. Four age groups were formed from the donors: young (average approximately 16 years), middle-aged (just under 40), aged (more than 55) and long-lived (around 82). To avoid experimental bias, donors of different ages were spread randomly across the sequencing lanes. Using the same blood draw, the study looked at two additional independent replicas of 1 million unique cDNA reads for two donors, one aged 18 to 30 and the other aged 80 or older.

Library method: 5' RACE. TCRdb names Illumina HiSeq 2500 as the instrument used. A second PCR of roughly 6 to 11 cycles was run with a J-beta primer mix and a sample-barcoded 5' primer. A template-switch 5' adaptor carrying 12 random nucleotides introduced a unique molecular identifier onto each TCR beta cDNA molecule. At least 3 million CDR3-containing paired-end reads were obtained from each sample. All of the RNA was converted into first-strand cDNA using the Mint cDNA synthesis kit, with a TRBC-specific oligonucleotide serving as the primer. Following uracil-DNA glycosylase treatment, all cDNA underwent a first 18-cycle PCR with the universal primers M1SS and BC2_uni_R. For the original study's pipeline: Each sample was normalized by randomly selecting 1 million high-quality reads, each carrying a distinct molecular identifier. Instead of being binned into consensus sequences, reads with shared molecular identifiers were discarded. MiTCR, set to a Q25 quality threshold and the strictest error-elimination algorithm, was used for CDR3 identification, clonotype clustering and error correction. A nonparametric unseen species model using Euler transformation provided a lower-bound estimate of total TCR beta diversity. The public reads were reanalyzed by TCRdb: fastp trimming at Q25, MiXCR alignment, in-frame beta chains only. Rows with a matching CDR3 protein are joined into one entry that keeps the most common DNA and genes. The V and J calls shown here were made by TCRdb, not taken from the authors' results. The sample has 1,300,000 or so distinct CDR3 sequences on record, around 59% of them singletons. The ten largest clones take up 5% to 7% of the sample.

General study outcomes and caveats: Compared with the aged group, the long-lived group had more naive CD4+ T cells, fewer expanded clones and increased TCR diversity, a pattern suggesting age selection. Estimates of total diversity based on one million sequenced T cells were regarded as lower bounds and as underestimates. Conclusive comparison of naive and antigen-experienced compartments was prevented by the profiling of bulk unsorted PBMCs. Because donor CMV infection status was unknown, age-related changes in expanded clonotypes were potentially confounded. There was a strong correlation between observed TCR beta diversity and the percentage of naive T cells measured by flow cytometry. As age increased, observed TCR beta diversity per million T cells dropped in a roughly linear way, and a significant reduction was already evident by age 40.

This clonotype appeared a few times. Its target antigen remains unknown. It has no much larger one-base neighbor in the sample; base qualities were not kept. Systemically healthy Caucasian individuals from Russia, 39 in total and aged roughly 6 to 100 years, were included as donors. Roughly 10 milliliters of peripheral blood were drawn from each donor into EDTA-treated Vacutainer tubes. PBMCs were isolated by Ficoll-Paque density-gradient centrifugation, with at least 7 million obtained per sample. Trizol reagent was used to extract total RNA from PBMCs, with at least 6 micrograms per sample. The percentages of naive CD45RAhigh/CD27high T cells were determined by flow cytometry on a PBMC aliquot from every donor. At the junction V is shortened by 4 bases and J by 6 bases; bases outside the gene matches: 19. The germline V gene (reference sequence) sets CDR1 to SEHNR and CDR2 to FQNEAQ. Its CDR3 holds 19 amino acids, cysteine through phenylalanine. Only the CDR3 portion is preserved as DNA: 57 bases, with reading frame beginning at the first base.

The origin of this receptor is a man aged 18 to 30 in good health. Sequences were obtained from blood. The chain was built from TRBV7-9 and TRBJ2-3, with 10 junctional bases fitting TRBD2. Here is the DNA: TGTGCCAGCAGCTCTCCTTGGTTTTCTAGCGGGAGCGGTGCTGATACGCAGTATTTT. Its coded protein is CASSSPWFSSGSGADTQYF. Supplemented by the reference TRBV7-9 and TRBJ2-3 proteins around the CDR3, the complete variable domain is DTGVSQNPRHKITKRGQNVTFRCDPISEHNRLYWYRQTLGQGPEFLTYFQNEAQLEKSRLLSDRFSAERPKGSFSTLEIQRTEQGDSAMYLCASSSPWFSSGSGADTQYFGPGTRLTVL.